The clone carrying this T cell receptor beta chain was detected ten times or more. MiXCR was run by TCRdb on the RACE reads, yielding one entry per CDR3 protein. The sample shows some 38,000 distinct CDR3 sequences, less than 9% of them seen only once. Regarding time point: pre-sensitization, week 0. The treatment denotes: therapeutic diphenylcyclopropenone sensitization with weekly scalp DPC. The data are from a study of human T cells and chemical hapten exposure. This CDR3 is built from 17 residues. CDR1 and CDR2 from the germline V gene are LGHNA and YSLEER. Trimming at V came to 0 bases and at J to 2 bases, leaving 9 bases not matched to a gene.

The J gene is TRBJ2-7, the V gene TRBV4-3; 8 positions match TRBD2. The input for sequencing was whole blood, taken in connection with sensitization to the hapten diphenylcyclopropenone (DPC). The receptor was derived from a woman between 50 and 59 years old with alopecia areata. Some clones in this sample may be carry-over from other donors' samples. This CDR3 reads CASSQEIDSGATYEQYF. In DNA, the CDR3 is TGCGCCAGCAGCCAAGAGATAGATAGCGGGGCCACCTACGAGCAGTACTTC.